This T cell receptor (beta chain) was captured in a study of blood T cell repertoires in COVID-19. Method: immunoSEQ multiplex PCR; TCRdb's copy keeps in-frame clones and lacks some. Of some 60,000 clones in the sample, over 60% were seen once. This CDR3 is 13 amino acids long. Germline values: CDR1 SGHAT, CDR2 FQNNGV. V lost 4 bases and J lost 7, with 11 bases in between. This sequence joins TRBV11-2 and TRBJ2-1, with D tentatively TRBD1 (6 bases). Source material: peripheral blood. This sequence was found in a man aged 30 to 45 with COVID-19, enrolled during active disease. CDR3 in amino acids: CASSSNRVNEQFF. As DNA, the CDR3 is TGTGCCAGCAGCTCCAACAGGGTAAATGAGCAGTTCTTC.